A single TCR beta chain is shown here with its context. The germline V gene encodes CDR1 SGHNT and CDR2 YENEEA. Between the trimmed V and J ends, which lost 3 bases and 9 bases, there was a span of 18 bases. This CDR3 contains 15 residues. The source of the sample is a study of blood T cell repertoires in COVID-19. Study information: From the United States, Italy and Spain came samples of acute and convalescent COVID-19.

The method was immunoSEQ multiplex PCR; TCRdb's version includes in-frame clones alone and lacks a portion of them. The table records 350,000 or so clones, 90% of them present only once. The V and J genes are TRBV11-3 and TRBJ2-1; D is perhaps TRBD1 (5 bases). Input material: peripheral blood. This receptor was identified in a man between 18 and 29 years old with active or convalescent COVID-19. The CDR3 reads CASSFLGVGYSEQFF. The CDR3 nucleotides read TGTGCCAGCAGCTTCTTAGGGGTCGGGTATAGTGAGCAGTTCTTC.